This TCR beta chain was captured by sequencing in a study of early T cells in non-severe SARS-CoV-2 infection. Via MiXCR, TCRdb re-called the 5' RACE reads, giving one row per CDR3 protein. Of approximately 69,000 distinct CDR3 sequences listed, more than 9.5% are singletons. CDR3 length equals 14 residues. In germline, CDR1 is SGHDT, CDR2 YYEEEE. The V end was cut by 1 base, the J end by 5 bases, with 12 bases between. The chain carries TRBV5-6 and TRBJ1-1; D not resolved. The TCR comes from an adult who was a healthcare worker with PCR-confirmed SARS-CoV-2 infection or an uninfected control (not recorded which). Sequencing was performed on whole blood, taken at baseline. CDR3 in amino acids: CASSLWRSGTEAFF. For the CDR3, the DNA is TGTGCCAGCAGCTTGTGGCGGAGCGGGACTGAAGCTTTCTTT. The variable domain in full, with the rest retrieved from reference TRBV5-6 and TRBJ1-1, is DAGVTQSPTHLIKTRGQQVTLRCSPKSGHDTVSWYQQALGQGPQFIFQYYEEEERQRGNFPDRFSGHQFPNYSSELNVNALLLGDSALYLCASSLWRSGTEAFFGQGTRLTVV.